A single sample gave rise to the 2 T cell receptor beta chains below, sequenced in a study of blood T cell repertoires in COVID-19. The data were produced by immunoSEQ multiplex PCR, yet TCRdb's version contains in-frame clones alone and is incomplete. The data show more than 80,000 clones, almost 90% seen once. Sequenced sample: peripheral blood. The receptor source for this set is a human donor with active COVID-19. The donor label of this sample is uncertain.

This clone was recorded a few times. The rearrangement uses TRBV5-5 and TRBJ1-6; possibly TRBD1 for D (5 bases). There are 14 residues in the CDR3. CDR1 and CDR2 (germline): SGHKS, YYEKEE (reference sequence). V was cut by 1 base and J by 9 bases, with 11 bases left in between. The CDR3 region is CASSLLGEGSPLHF. The CDR3 nucleotides are TGTGCCAGCAGCTTGCTGGGGGAGGGTTCACCCCTCCACTTT.

The chain carries TRBV5-5 and TRBJ2-5; 9 nucleotides line up with TRBD2. The CDR3 contains 16 residues. V lost 0 bases to trimming and J lost 4 bases; unmatched junction nucleotides: 7. Germline CDR1 is SGHKS and CDR2 is YYEKEE (reference sequence). The CDR3 DNA is TGTGCCAGCAGCTTGGGATCAGCGGGGGGTGGAGAGACCCAGTACTTC. It is translated as CASSLGSAGGGETQYF.